This TCR beta chain was captured by sequencing in a study of T cell repertoires in cytomegalovirus infection. CDR1 and CDR2 from the germline V gene are KGHSH and LQKENI. V was trimmed by 3 bases and J by 0 bases, leaving 12 bases between them. The CDR3 spans 17 residues. TCRdb independently ran MiXCR on the reads; one entry per CDR3 protein. The sample yields 95,000 to 150,000 distinct CDR3 sequences, roughly a third seen once. Worth noting for this clonotype: Its specificity is not known.

The receptor was isolated from a human donor in good health (CMV status not recorded). Some clones in this sample may be carry-over from other donors' samples. Source: CD8+ T cells from cultured PBMCs, taken from culture after CMV antigen stimulation. The chain is built from TRBV18 and TRBJ2-6; a weak D match, TRBD1 (6 bases). CDR3 DNA: TGTGCCAGCTCACCCAGGGGCGCCACCTCTGGGGCCAACGTCCTGACTTTC. Translating it yields CASSPRGATSGANVLTF.